Each of the 25 T cell receptor beta chains below was sequenced from the same sample in a study of blood T cell repertoires in COVID-19. Profiling relied on immunoSEQ multiplex PCR, and the TCRdb table lists in-frame clones only, not all of them. This repertoire shows about 46,000 clones, 85% to 90% found once; its top ten account for about 10%. The sequenced sample was peripheral blood. All receptors derive from a man aged 45-60 years with active COVID-19.

The rearrangement joins TRBV3-1 (or the pseudogene TRBV3-2) to TRBJ2-3; 7 bases map to TRBD2. This CDR3 has 16 amino acids. Germline CDR1 and CDR2: LGHDT and YNNKEL (reference sequence). V dropped 2 bases and J dropped 3; count of bases not matched to a gene: 8. The CDR3 is CASSQSRGRNTDTQYF. CDR3 sequence (DNA): TGTGCCAGCAGCCAATCGCGCGGGAGAAATACAGATACGCAGTATTTT.

The chain recombines TRBV10-3 with TRBJ1-1; D is possibly TRBD1 (6 bases). CDR1 and CDR2 from the germline V gene are ENHRY and SYGVKD. V was pared by 3 bases and J by 1 base, with 15 bases between. This CDR3 comprises 16 residues. CDR3 in DNA: TGTGCCATCAGTGAAGGCGGGGGCAGGGGGAACACTGAAGCTTTCTTT. It codes for CAISEGGGRGNTEAFF.

The chain is built from TRBV9 and TRBJ2-1; the match to TRBD2 covers 9 bases. CDR3 size: 15 residues. The V gene end was trimmed by 3 bases and the J gene end by 7 bases; junction bases not matched to a gene: 8. The V gene's germline CDR1 is SGDLS and CDR2 YYNGEE. The CDR3 loop reads CASSEGLARGNEQFF. CDR3 coding DNA: TGTGCCAGCAGCGAAGGACTAGCGAGGGGGAATGAGCAGTTCTTC.

The chain links TRBV28 to TRBJ1-6; a weak D match, TRBD1 (5 bases). In germline, CDR1 is MDHEN, CDR2 SYDVKM. The ends were cut back, 7 bases at V and 5 bases at J, with 12 bases in the middle. This CDR3 has 14 amino acids. The CDR3 coding sequence is TGTGCCAGCACCAGACAGTTAAATAATTCACCCCTCCACTTT. It is translated as CASTRQLNNSPLHF.

This sequence joins TRBV27 and TRBJ1-4; 11 nucleotides align to TRBD1. CDR3 length: 18 residues. Germline CDR1 is MNHEY and CDR2 is SMNVEV (reference sequence). Unmatched junction bases numbered 7, after V lost 4 bases and J lost 0 bases. CDR3 in DNA: TGTGCCAGCAGTTCTTTCGGGACAGGGGGGGCAACTAATGAAAAACTGTTTTTT. Amino acid sequence: CASSSFGTGGATNEKLFF.

The rearrangement uses TRBV5-1 and TRBJ1-1; D ambiguous. Germline loops: CDR1 SGHRS, CDR2 YFSETQ. The V end was cut by 1 base, the J end by 0 bases, with 7 bases between. This CDR3 comprises 14 residues. The CDR3 DNA follows: TGCGCCAGCAGCTTGCTATCCCTGAACACTGAAGCTTTCTTT. Translated: CASSLLSLNTEAFF.

The chain uses TRBV5-1 and TRBJ2-2; TRBD1 aligns across 7 bases. V shed 4 bases and J 4 bases; nucleotides not matched to a gene: 7. CDR1 and CDR2 (germline): SGHRS, YFSETQ. The CDR3 loop spans 15 amino acids. The chain's CDR3 is CASSLLTGTTGELFF. The CDR3 DNA follows: TGCGCCAGCAGCCTCCTGACAGGGACCACCGGGGAGCTGTTTTTT.

CDR3 loop: CASSYSIPTSAHEQYF. Written as DNA, the CDR3 is TGTGCCAGCAGTTACTCGATCCCTACTAGTGCCCACGAGCAGTACTTC. The rearrangement joins TRBV6-2 or TRBV6-3 to TRBJ2-7; D possibly corresponds to TRBD2 (5 bases). The CDR3 is made up of 16 amino acids. Germline CDR1 and CDR2: MNHEY and SVGEGT. V dropped 0 bases and J dropped 5 bases, with 17 bases sitting between them.

The chain couples TRBV5-5 to TRBJ2-5; D is perhaps TRBD2 (7 bases). Germline V gene data show CDR1 as SGHKS and CDR2 as YYEKEE (reference sequence). The CDR3 totals 16 residues. Between the trimmed V and J ends, which lost 4 bases and 2 bases, there was a span of 18 bases. CDR3 DNA sequence: TGTGCCAGCAGCCTAGGGGGGGGTGGCCCGCAAGAGACCCAGTACTTC. As protein: CASSLGGGGPQETQYF. The variable domain in full, with the rest retrieved from reference TRBV5-5 and TRBJ2-5, is DAGVTQSPTHLIKTRGQQVTLRCSPISGHKSVSWYQQVLGQGPQFIFQYYEKEERGRGNFPDRFSARQFPNYSSELNVNALLLGDSALYLCASSLGGGGPQETQYFGPGTRLLVL.

The chain employs TRBV27 and TRBJ2-7; D possibly corresponds to TRBD2 (5 bases). Trimming pared 1 base from V and 3 bases from J, leaving 7 bases between. CDR1 is MNHEY and CDR2 is SMNVEV in the germline V gene (reference sequence). This CDR3 has 13 residues. CDR3 nucleotides: TGTGCCAGCAGTTTATGGGCGGGCTACGAGCAGTACTTC. Protein sequence: CASSLWAGYEQYF.

Only one count was recorded for this clone. This chain's CDR3 is CASSRTGTSKETQYF. The CDR3 bases are TGCGCCAGCAGCCGGACAGGGACGTCAAAAGAGACCCAGTACTTC. The chain uses TRBV5-1 and TRBJ2-5, with 8 bases lining up with TRBD1. Germline V lookup: CDR1 SGHRS, CDR2 YFSETQ. With 4 bases clipped from V and 3 bases from J, the junction kept 8 bases outside the gene matches. The CDR3 runs 15 residues.

The chain has TRBV10-3 and TRBJ2-1, with a tentative D call TRBD2 (5 bases). Trimming cost V 3 bases and J 2 bases, with 17 bases left between them. CDR1 is ENHRY and CDR2 is SYGVKD in the germline V gene. The CDR3 covers 17 residues. The CDR3 loop is CAISDGVRVTTYNEQFF. The CDR3 DNA is TGTGCCATCAGTGATGGGGTTCGGGTGACTACCTACAATGAGCAGTTCTTC.

This clone was seen a few times. CDR3 loop: CASSQDPGGVSYGYTF. CDR3 nucleotide sequence: TGTGCCAGCAGCCAAGACCCAGGGGGCGTTAGCTATGGCTACACCTTC. V usage is TRBV3-1 (or the pseudogene TRBV3-2) and J usage is TRBJ1-2, with 8 bases aligning to TRBD1. The ends lost 0 bases at V and 4 bases at J; junction bases unmatched: 7. Germline CDR1 reads LGHDT; CDR2 reads YNNKEL (reference sequence). CDR3 length equals 16 residues.

This chain joins TRBV7-9 and TRBJ2-1; TRBD2 is a possible D gene (6 bases). The CDR3 length is 15 residues. With 2 bases removed from V and 6 bases from J, the gap between germline ends came to 14 bases. Germline values: CDR1 SEHNR, CDR2 FQNEAQ (reference sequence). CDR3 sequence reads: CASSLQVGRSNEQFF. As DNA, the CDR3 is TGTGCCAGCAGCTTACAAGTCGGGAGATCCAATGAGCAGTTCTTC.

The chain couples TRBV18 to TRBJ2-7, with a possible D match to TRBD2 (5 bases). The CDR3 has 13 amino acids. Germline assignment: CDR1 KGHSH and CDR2 LQKENI. The germline V and J ends were trimmed by 5 bases and 9 bases, with 17 bases remaining between them. The CDR3 DNA is TGTGCCAGCTCATCGGGATCCAGGACCAGGCAGTACTTC. Translation gives CASSSGSRTRQYF. Drawing the rest from reference TRBV18 and TRBJ2-7, the complete variable domain is NAGVMQNPRHLVRRRGQEARLRCSPMKGHSHVYWYRQLPEEGLKFMVYLQKENIIDESGMPKERFSAEFPKEGPSILRIQQVVRGDSAAYFCASSSGSRTRQYFGPGTRLTVT.

This clone appeared a single time. The chain uses TRBV25-1 and TRBJ2-3, with 14 nucleotides matching TRBD2. The CDR3 runs to 15 residues. Per the germline V gene, CDR1 is MGHDK and CDR2 is SYGVNS. Losses at the gene ends were 6 bases for V and 6 bases for J; bases not matched to a gene: 5. The DNA of the CDR3 is TGTGCCAGCAGCGGGACTAGCGGGGGTTGGGATACGCAGTATTTT. It is translated as CASSGTSGGWDTQYF.

CDR3 sequence: CASSLAGVPRDTQYF. The CDR3 coding sequence is TGCGCCAGCAGCCTAGCGGGGGTCCCACGGGATACGCAGTATTTT. The genes are TRBV4-1 and TRBJ2-3, with 9 nucleotides matching TRBD2. Germline values: CDR1 MGHRA, CDR2 YSYEKL. This CDR3 has 15 residues. Trimming removed 4 bases from V and 6 bases from J; junction bases left unmatched: 8.

V and J are TRBV21-1 and TRBJ2-7; the table's D gene call, TRBD1, was not cross checked with the DNA. TRBV21-1 is noted as a pseudogene. The CDR3 length is 13 residues. CDR3 residues: CASTRTGGREQYF. CDR3 bases: TGTGCCAGCACCCGGACAGGGGGCCGGGAGCAGTACTTC.

This chain connects TRBV27 to TRBJ2-7; possible D gene TRBD2, 6 bases. Germline CDR1 reads MNHEY; CDR2 reads SMNVEV (reference sequence). The V and J ends lost 5 bases and 2 bases respectively, with 16 bases between them. This CDR3 has 15 amino acids. CDR3 residues: CASSLRGSATYEQYF. The CDR3 DNA follows: TGTGCCAGCAGTCTGCGGGGCAGTGCTACCTACGAGCAGTACTTC.

The chain carries TRBV5-4 and TRBJ2-7; D ambiguous. This CDR3 region has 13 residues. Germline V gene sequence: CDR1 SGHNT, CDR2 YYREEE (reference sequence). The V end lost 0 bases, the J end lost 6 bases, and 10 bases lay between the germline ends. CDR3 in amino acids: CASSLDPGFEQYF. Here the CDR3 DNA reads TGTGCCAGCAGCTTGGATCCCGGGTTCGAGCAGTACTTC. Full variable domain (missing parts from reference TRBV5-4 and TRBJ2-7): ETGVTQSPTHLIKTRGQQVTLRCSSQSGHNTVSWYQQALGQGPQFIFQYYREEENGRGNFPPRFSGLQFPNYSSELNVNALELDDSALYLCASSLDPGFEQYFGPGTRLTVT.

The chain couples TRBV6-2 or TRBV6-3 to TRBJ1-5; D perhaps matches TRBD1 (6 bases). The CDR3 has 13 amino acids. The germline gives CDR1 MNHEY, CDR2 SVGEGT. Deletions cut 5 bases from V and 4 bases from J, with 9 bases between. The CDR3 bases are TGTGCCAGCAGTCCACAGGGAAATCAGCCCCAGCATTTT. Translation: CASSPQGNQPQHF.

The chain employs TRBV18 and TRBJ1-4, with 12 bases aligning to TRBD1. CDR1 is KGHSH and CDR2 is LQKENI in the germline V gene. The ends lost 3 bases at V and 8 bases at J; junction bases unmatched: 13. The CDR3 is 18 amino acids. DNA for the CDR3: TGTGCCAGCTCACCTCTACCGGGACAGGGGGCCACCGGGGAAAAACTGTTTTTT. Translated: CASSPLPGQGATGEKLFF.

The chain joins TRBV7-9 to TRBJ1-5, with 8 bases matching TRBD1. The CDR3 consists of 16 residues. Germline V lookup: CDR1 SEHNR, CDR2 FQNEAQ (reference sequence). The V gene end was trimmed by 0 bases and the J gene end by 2 bases; junction bases not matched to a gene: 3. As DNA, the CDR3 is TGTGCCAGCAGCTTAGCGCTGACAGGGGGCAATCAGCCCCAGCATTTT. Translated, it gives CASSLALTGGNQPQHF.

The CDR3 DNA follows: TGTGCCAGCAGCTTCGCGACAGCGGGAGGGCGGGGTACGCAGTATTTT. It encodes CASSFATAGGRGTQYF. The chain couples TRBV7-2 to TRBJ2-3; 10 bases map to TRBD2. CDR3 size: 16 residues. From germline, CDR1 is SGHTA and CDR2 FQGNSA. Trimming took 3 bases from V and 8 from J; bases not matched to a gene: 11.

The rearrangement joins TRBV2 to TRBJ2-2; D is undetermined. The V and J ends lost 1 base and 1 base respectively, with 4 bases between them. This CDR3 is built from 14 residues. Germline V gene lookup returns CDR1 SNHLY and CDR2 FYNNEI. CDR3: CASSEDRNTGELFF. The DNA for the CDR3 is TGTGCCAGCAGTGAAGACAGGAACACCGGGGAGCTGTTTTTT.